Listed here are 14 T cell receptor beta chains from one sample, sequenced in a study of cytomegalovirus exposure and HLA in healthy donors. PCR amplification relied on 60 Vbeta primers (plus 13 Jbeta primers). Libraries were prepared by immunoSEQ multiplex PCR; TCRdb keeps only in-frame clonotypes and omits some of them. The sample data list more than 95,000 clones. Sample: PBMCs. These receptors were taken from a man aged 35 to 55 in good health and CMV-seronegative.

J is TRBJ2-3 and V is TRBV7-2, with unresolved D. V was clipped by 5 bases and J by 3 bases, with 12 bases between them. Per germline, CDR1 SGHTA and CDR2 FQGNSA. The CDR3 runs to 14 residues. The CDR3 bases are TGTGCCAGCAGCCCATACTATAGGACAGATACGCAGTATTTT. Translated, it gives CASSPYYRTDTQYF.

Written as DNA, the CDR3 is TGCGCCAGCAGCGAAGATCGGACTGGCTACGAGCAGTACTTC. Protein sequence: CASSEDRTGYEQYF. The chain has TRBV5-1 and TRBJ2-5; possible D gene TRBD2, 5 bases. The J call could be wrong; TRBJ2-7 is a better fit for the DNA end. The CDR3 spans 14 residues. Looked up from germline, CDR1 is SGHRS and CDR2 is YFSETQ.

This chain uses TRBV28 with TRBJ1-1, with 7 bases matching TRBD1. CDR3 length equals 15 residues. Germline V lookup: CDR1 MDHEN, CDR2 SYDVKM. Trimming removed 5 bases from V and 0 bases from J; junction bases left unmatched: 6. CDR3 coding DNA: TGTGCCAGCAGTGCAAGACAGGGTATGAACACTGAAGCTTTCTTT. This gives the protein CASSARQGMNTEAFF.

This chain uses TRBV7-2 with TRBJ1-2, with 11 bases matching TRBD1. The length of the CDR3 is 14 residues. In germline, CDR1 is SGHTA, CDR2 FQGNSA. Unmatched junction bases numbered 7, after V lost 5 bases and J lost 8 bases. Here the CDR3 reads CASSPTWDRGGYTF. Here the CDR3 DNA reads TGTGCCAGCAGCCCGACCTGGGACAGGGGGGGCTACACCTTC.

The chain employs TRBV2 and TRBJ1-4; 8 bases fit TRBD1. CDR3 length equals 14 residues. Trimming took 3 bases from V and 7 from J; bases not matched to a gene: 4. Germline CDR1 reads SNHLY; CDR2 reads FYNNEI. CDR3 nucleotide sequence: TGTGCCAGCAGTGAGACAGGGGTTGGTGAAAAACTGTTTTTT. This gives the protein CASSETGVGEKLFF. Using reference TRBV2 and TRBJ1-4 for the parts outside the CDR3, the full variable domain is EPEVTQTPSHQVTQMGQEVILRCVPISNHLYFYWYRQILGQKVEFLVSFYNNEISEKSEIFDDQFSVERPDGSNFTLKIRSTKLEDSAMYFCASSETGVGEKLFFGSGTQLSVL.

The genes are TRBV30 and TRBJ1-5; D is unclear. The CDR3 runs to 16 residues. Per the germline V gene, CDR1 is GTSNPN and CDR2 is SVGIG (reference sequence). Trimming left V 2 bases short and J 7 bases short, with 21 bases between. CDR3 residues: CAWSRRGRTPGQPQHF. Here the CDR3 DNA reads TGTGCCTGGAGTAGACGGGGAAGAACACCCGGGCAGCCCCAGCATTTT.

V and J are TRBV6-5 and TRBJ2-5, with D perhaps matching TRBD1 (5 bases). This CDR3 contains 16 residues. Germline V CDR1 and CDR2: MNHEY, SVGAGI. Trimming left V 0 bases short and J 2 bases short, with 13 bases between. The CDR3 loop reads CASSYSISGRQETQYF. In DNA form, the CDR3 reads TGTGCCAGCAGTTACTCGATCTCAGGGCGTCAAGAGACCCAGTACTTC.

The rearrangement uses TRBV4-3 and TRBJ2-3, with a weak D call TRBD2 (6 bases). The germline V gene encodes CDR1 LGHNA and CDR2 YSLEER. Trimming took 3 bases from V and 3 from J, leaving 10 bases between them. This CDR3 is built from 14 residues. The CDR3 here is CASSQGGLTDTQYF. CDR3 nucleotides: TGCGCCAGCAGCCAGGGGGGATTGACAGATACGCAGTATTTT.

V is TRBV6-5 and J is TRBJ2-7; 10 positions agree with TRBD1. The V gene's germline CDR1 is MNHEY and CDR2 SVGAGI. The CDR3 loop spans 13 amino acids. The ends lost 11 bases at V and 2 bases at J; junction bases unmatched: 6. The CDR3 is CAAGTGVTYEQYF. For the CDR3, the DNA is TGTGCCGCCGGGACAGGGGTTACCTACGAGCAGTACTTC.

The chain is built from TRBV25-1 and TRBJ2-5, with D unresolved. CDR1 is MGHDK, CDR2 SYGVNS, per germline. Trimming stripped 3 bases from V and 5 bases from J, with 13 bases between. The CDR3 covers 14 residues. The CDR3 DNA is TGTGCCAGCAGTGACTCCCAGGTTAGGGAGACCCAGTACTTC. This encodes CASSDSQVRETQYF.

The gene calls are TRBV5-4 and TRBJ1-2; 12 positions agree with TRBD1. Germline V gene sequence: CDR1 SGHNT, CDR2 YYREEE (reference sequence). The CDR3 contains 14 residues. V dropped 4 bases and J dropped 11; count of bases not matched to a gene: 9. The CDR3 region is CASSQPGQGARYTF. CDR3 nucleotide sequence: TGTGCCAGCAGCCAACCGGGACAGGGGGCTCGGTACACCTTC.

The V gene is TRBV29-1, the J gene TRBJ2-5, with 9 bases fitting TRBD1. The CDR3 runs 14 residues. Germline-derived CDR1 and CDR2 are SQVTM and ANQGSEA. With V trimmed by 4 bases and J by 4 bases, 7 bases remained unmatched. The CDR3 bases are TGCAGCGTTGCCCACCGGGGACAGGGAGAGACCCAGTACTTC. Encoded protein: CSVAHRGQGETQYF.

The V call is TRBV6-5, the J call TRBJ2-3; D is perhaps TRBD2 (5 bases). V dropped 6 bases and J dropped 6 bases, with 19 bases sitting between them. From germline, CDR1 is MNHEY and CDR2 SVGAGI. The CDR3 has 15 residues. The CDR3 DNA reads as TGTGCCAGCAGCTCCTCCAGCGGTACGAGCGATACGCAGTATTTT. Its protein is CASSSSSGTSDTQYF.

The CDR3, as DNA: TGTGCCAGCAGCTTTGGACTCTCTGGAAACACCATATATTTT. Translating it yields CASSFGLSGNTIYF. V and J are TRBV7-2 and TRBJ1-3; D is uncertain. CDR1 and CDR2 from the germline V gene are SGHTA and FQGNSA. With 3 bases removed from V and 0 bases from J, the gap between germline ends came to 6 bases. The CDR3 length is 14 residues. The whole variable domain, filled in from reference TRBV7-2 and TRBJ1-3, reads GAGVSQSPSNKVTEKGKDVELRCDPISGHTALYWYRQSLGQGLEFLIYFQGNSAPDKSGLPSDRFSAERTGGSVSTLTIQRTQQEDSAVYLCASSFGLSGNTIYFGEGSWLTVV.